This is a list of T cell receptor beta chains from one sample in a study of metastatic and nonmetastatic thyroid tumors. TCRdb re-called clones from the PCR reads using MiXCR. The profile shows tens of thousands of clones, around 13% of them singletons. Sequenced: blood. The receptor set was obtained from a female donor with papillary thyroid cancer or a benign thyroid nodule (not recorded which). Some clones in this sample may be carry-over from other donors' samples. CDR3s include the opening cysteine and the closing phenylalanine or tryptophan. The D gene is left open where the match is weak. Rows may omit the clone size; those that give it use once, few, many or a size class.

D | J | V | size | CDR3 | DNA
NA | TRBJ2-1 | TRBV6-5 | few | CASSYSGDDEQFF | TGTGCCAGCAGTTACTCGGGGGACGATGAGCAGTTCTTC
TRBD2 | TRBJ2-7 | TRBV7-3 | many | CASSSLAGGPYEQYF | TGTGCCAGCAGCTCGCTAGCGGGAGGCCCCTACGAGCAGTACTTC
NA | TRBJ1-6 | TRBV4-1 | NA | CASSQGEGKNSYNSPLHF | TGCGCCAGCAGCCAAGGCGAAGGGAAAAACTCCTATAATTCACCCCTCCACTTT
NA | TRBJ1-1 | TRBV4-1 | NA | CASSHPVLTEAFF | TGCGCCAGCAGCCACCCAGTGTTAACTGAAGCGTTCTTT
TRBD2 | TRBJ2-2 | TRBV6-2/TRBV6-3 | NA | CASRPIAGGPPGELFF | TGTGCCAGCAGGCCCATAGCGGGGGGACCCCCCGGTGAGCTGTTTTTT
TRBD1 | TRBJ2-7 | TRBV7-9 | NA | CASSRDSLYEQYF | TGTGCCAGCAGCCGGGACAGTCTCTACGAGCAGTACTTC
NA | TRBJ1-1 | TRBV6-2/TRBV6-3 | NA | CASSHKGTEAFF | TGTGCCAGCAGCCACAAGGGCACTGAAGCTTTCTTT
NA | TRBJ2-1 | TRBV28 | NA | CASSLSNSGTYNEQFF | TGTGCCAGCAGTTTATCCAATAGCGGTACCTACAATGAGCAGTTCTTC
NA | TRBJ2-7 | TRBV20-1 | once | CSASYPREQYF | TGCAGCGCTAGTTATCCGCGGGAGCAGTACTTC
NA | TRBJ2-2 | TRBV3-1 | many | CASSQPGTLNTGELFF | TGTGCCAGCAGCCAACCGGGGACATTGAACACCGGGGAGCTGTTTTTT
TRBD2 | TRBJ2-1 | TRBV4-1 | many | CASSTRTSGQYNEQFF | TGCGCCAGCAGCACCCGGACTAGCGGGCAATACAATGAGCAGTTCTTC
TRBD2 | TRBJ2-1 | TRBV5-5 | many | CASSRTSGSYNEQFF | TGTGCCAGCAGCCGGACTAGCGGGAGTTACAATGAGCAGTTCTTC
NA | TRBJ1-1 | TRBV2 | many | CASNGQDNTEAFF | TGTGCCAGCAATGGGCAGGATAACACTGAAGCTTTCTTT
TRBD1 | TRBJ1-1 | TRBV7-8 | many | CASSPRTGAMNTEAFF | TGTGCCAGCAGCCCGAGGACAGGGGCAATGAACACTGAAGCTTTCTTT
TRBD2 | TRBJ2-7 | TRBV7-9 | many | CASTWEGSYEQYF | TGTGCCAGCACCTGGGAGGGTTCCTACGAGCAGTACTTC
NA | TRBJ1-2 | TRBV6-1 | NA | CATHRGPGEGYTF | TGTGCCACTCATCGGGGACCGGGGGAAGGCTACACATTC
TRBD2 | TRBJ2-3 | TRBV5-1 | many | CASSLGGSWGTDTQYF | TGCGCCAGCAGCTTGGGCGGGAGTTGGGGCACAGATACGCAGTATTTT
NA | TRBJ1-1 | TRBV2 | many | CASTLPNTEAFF | TGTGCCAGCACCCTACCGAATACTGAAGCTTTCTTT
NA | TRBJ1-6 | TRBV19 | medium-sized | CASSTAPGSPLHF | TGTGCCAGTAGTACAGCCCCTGGTTCACCCCTCCACTTT
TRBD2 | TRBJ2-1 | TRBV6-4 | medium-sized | CASSVTGTSNEQFF | TGTGCCAGCAGTGTCACCGGGACTAGCAATGAGCAGTTCTTC
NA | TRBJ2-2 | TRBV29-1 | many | CSVEDLRGNTGELFF | TGCAGCGTTGAAGATCTTCGCGGGAACACCGGGGAGCTGTTTTTT
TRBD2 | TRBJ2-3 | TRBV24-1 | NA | CVTSEASGATDTQYF | TGTGTCACCAGTGAGGCTAGCGGGGCCACAGATACGCAGTATTTT
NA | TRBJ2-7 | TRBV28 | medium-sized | CASSLPGSSYEQYF | TGTGCCAGCAGTTTACCTGGGAGCTCCTACGAGCAGTACTTC
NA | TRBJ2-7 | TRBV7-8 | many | CASSLDGGYSYEQYF | TGTGCCAGCAGCTTAGATGGGGGCTACTCCTACGAGCAGTACTTC
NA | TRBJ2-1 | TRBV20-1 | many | CSARTPWSSYNEQFF | TGCAGTGCCCGTACACCTTGGAGCTCCTACAATGAGCAGTTCTTC
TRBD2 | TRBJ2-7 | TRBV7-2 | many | CASSLNTGRGEQYF | TGTGCCAGCAGCTTGAATACCGGGAGGGGGGAGCAATACTTC
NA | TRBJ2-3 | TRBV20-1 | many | CSASRVDTQYF | TGCAGTGCTAGTAGAGTAGATACGCAGTATTTT
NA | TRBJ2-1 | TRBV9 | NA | CASSVTRDPGYNEQFF | TGTGCCAGCAGCGTTACCCGGGACCCCGGTTACAACGAGCAGTTCTTC
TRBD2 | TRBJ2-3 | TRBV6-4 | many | CASSDHERGSTDTQYF | TGTGCCAGCAGTGATCATGAGCGGGGCTCCACAGATACGCAGTATTTT
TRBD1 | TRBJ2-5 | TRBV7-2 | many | CASSLRGTGEKETQYF | TGTGCCAGCAGCTTGAGAGGGACAGGGGAGAAGGAGACCCAGTACTTC
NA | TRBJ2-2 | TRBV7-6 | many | CASSLEPGSVTGELFF | TGTGCCAGCAGCTTAGAGCCGGGATCGGTCACCGGGGAGCTGTTTTTT
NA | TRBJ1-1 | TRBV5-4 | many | CASSSRGGGRNTEAFF | TGTGCCAGCAGCTCCCGTGGGGGGGGAAGGAACACTGAAGCTTTCTTT
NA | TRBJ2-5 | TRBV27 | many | CASSPSGGGETQYF | TGTGCCAGCAGCCCGAGCGGAGGGGGAGAGACCCAGTACTTC
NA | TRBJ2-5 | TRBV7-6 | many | CASSPRWAGETQYF | TGTGCCAGCAGCCCCCGGTGGGCAGGGGAGACCCAGTACTTC
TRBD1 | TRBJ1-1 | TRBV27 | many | CASSLFGQGARTEAFF | TGTGCCAGCAGTTTATTTGGACAGGGGGCGAGGACTGAAGCTTTCTTT
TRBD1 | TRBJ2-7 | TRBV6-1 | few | CASGSTGQLYEQYF | TGTGCCAGCGGCTCCACGGGACAGCTTTACGAGCAGTACTTC
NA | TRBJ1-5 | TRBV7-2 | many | CASSLVDDQPQHF | TGTGCCAGCAGCTTAGTAGACGATCAGCCCCAGCATTTT
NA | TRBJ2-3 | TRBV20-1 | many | CSANWGDTQYF | TGCAGTGCTAATTGGGGAGATACGCAGTATTTT
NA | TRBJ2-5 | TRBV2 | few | CASEGDAEETQYF | TGTGCCAGCGAGGGGGACGCAGAAGAGACCCAGTACTTC
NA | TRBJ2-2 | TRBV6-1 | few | CASRISESGGELFF | TGTGCCAGCAGAATAAGCGAGAGCGGCGGTGAGCTGTTTTTT
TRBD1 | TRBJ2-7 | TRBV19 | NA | CASSPGDGTGHYEQYF | TGTGCCAGTAGTCCCGGTGATGGGACAGGGCACTACGAGCAGTACTTC
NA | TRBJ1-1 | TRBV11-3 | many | CASSLEGLTGSTEAFF | TGTGCCAGCAGCTTAGAGGGTTTAACAGGGAGCACTGAAGCTTTCTTT
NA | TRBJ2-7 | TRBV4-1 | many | CASSQGGGGPYEQYF | TGCGCCAGCAGCCAAGGCGGCGGGGGCCCCTACGAGCAGTACTTC
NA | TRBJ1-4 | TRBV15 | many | CATSRDRLWGGEANEKLFF | TGTGCCACCAGCAGAGATAGATTATGGGGTGGTGAAGCTAATGAAAAACTGTTTTTT
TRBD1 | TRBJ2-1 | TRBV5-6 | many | CASSKNRGEVHNEQFF | TGTGCCAGCAGCAAAAACAGGGGAGAAGTGCACAATGAGCAGTTCTTC
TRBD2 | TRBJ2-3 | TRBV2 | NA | CASRGTMGTDTQYF | TGTGCCAGCAGGGGGACTATGGGCACAGATACGCAGTATTTT
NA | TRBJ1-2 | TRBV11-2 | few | CASSSGGGYSRGYTF | TGTGCCAGCAGCTCCGGGGGGGGTTACTCGCGTGGCTACACCTTC
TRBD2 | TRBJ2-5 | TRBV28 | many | CASSPLAGGPKETQYF | TGTGCCAGCAGTCCCCTAGCGGGAGGGCCAAAGGAGACCCAGTACTTC